This T cell receptor beta chain came from a study of cytomegalovirus exposure and HLA in healthy donors. The PCR was carried out with 60 Vbeta primers and 13 Jbeta primers. Produced via immunoSEQ multiplex PCR; TCRdb's table is partial and in-frame only. The repertoire has approximately 150,000 clones, around three quarters of them found once; the top ten carry 1%. This clone was observed many times. Antigen unknown. The CDR3 is 19 residues long. With V trimmed by 2 bases and J by 9 bases, 19 bases remained unmatched. Looked up from germline, CDR1 is MNHNS and CDR2 is SASEGT. Regarding the study as a whole: The authors judged a highly shared variant cluster likely a sequencing artifact. As was reported, the HLA-A and HLA-B alleles of most subjects were accurately predicted from TCR beta sequences.

The V call is TRBV6-1, the J call TRBJ1-4, with 9 bases fitting TRBD1. What was sequenced was PBMCs. The receptor comes from a woman in her thirties or forties in good health and CMV-seronegative. CDR3 sequence reads: CASSERGPGQGFSFQKLFF. CDR3 DNA sequence: TGTGCCAGCAGTGAAAGGGGGCCGGGACAGGGCTTTTCATTTCAAAAACTGTTTTTT.